What follows are 20 T cell receptor beta chains derived from one specimen sequenced in a study of T-cell reconstitution after alpha-beta-depleted transplantation in children. Unique molecular identifiers tagged the TCRbeta library. TCRdb re-called the PCR reads through MiXCR, storing one row per CDR3 protein. The sample includes 610,000 or so distinct CDR3 sequences, about a quarter of them seen just once. The material sequenced was PBMCs, taken before TCRalphabeta/CD19-depleted stem cell transplant. These receptors were collected from a boy younger than two with Wiskott-Aldrich syndrome, due to receive a stem cell transplant.

This rearrangement joins TRBV6-1 to TRBJ2-7; 11 nucleotides line up with TRBD1. With 4 bases clipped from V and 0 bases from J, the junction kept 8 bases outside the gene matches. The CDR3 is 17 residues long. CDR1 and CDR2 from the germline V gene are MNHNS and SASEGT. The DNA for the CDR3 is TGTGCCAGCAGTGCCTATGGGACAGGGGGAAGCTCCTACGAGCAGTACTTC. The encoded protein is CASSAYGTGGSSYEQYF.

This clonotype was counted between two and nine times. This chain uses TRBV6-2 or TRBV6-3 with TRBJ2-2, with D tentatively TRBD2 (6 bases). Germline loops: CDR1 MNHEY, CDR2 SVGEGT. V lost 6 bases and J 6 bases, leaving 14 bases between the germline ends. CDR3 length: 14 amino acids. DNA for the CDR3: TGTGCCAGCAGACATCCTACGGGGGCCGGGGAGCTGTTTTTT. Encoded protein: CASRHPTGAGELFF.

This chain uses TRBV28 with TRBJ2-5; 7 nucleotides align to TRBD1. The CDR3 runs 13 residues. The V segment lost 5 bases and the J segment 4 bases; nucleotides outside the gene matches: 4. Germline loops: CDR1 MDHEN, CDR2 SYDVKM. The CDR3 DNA reads TGTGCCAGCAGTCGGTACAGGGGAGAGACCCAGTACTTC. Translation gives CASSRYRGETQYF.

The V and J genes are TRBV7-2 and TRBJ2-1; D remains unclear. Trimming took off 4 bases at V and 8 bases at J, with 6 bases between the two ends. CDR3 length: 11 amino acids. The germline V gene has CDR1 SGHTA and CDR2 FQGNSA. CDR3 DNA sequence: TGTGCCAGCAGCTCCGAGTATGAGCAGTTCTTC. Translated: CASSSEYEQFF.

This rearrangement joins TRBV6-5 to TRBJ2-2, with D tentatively TRBD1 (7 bases). Germline V gene lookup returns CDR1 MNHEY and CDR2 SVGAGI. The CDR3 covers 15 residues. Trimming removed 1 base from V and 8 bases from J, with 14 bases in between. CDR3 residues: CASSYYARGEGELFF. CDR3 nucleotide sequence: TGTGCCAGCAGTTACTACGCCAGGGGGGAGGGGGAGCTGTTTTTT.

This chain connects TRBV15 to TRBJ2-6; possibly TRBD1 for D (6 bases). Germline V gene data show CDR1 as LNHNV and CDR2 as YYDKDF (reference sequence). With 1 base removed from V and 0 bases from J, the gap between germline ends came to 13 bases. CDR3 length equals 18 residues. The CDR3 is CATSRATGMGSGANVLTF. The CDR3 nucleotides are TGTGCCACCAGCAGAGCCACAGGGATGGGCTCTGGGGCCAACGTCCTGACTTTC.

J is TRBJ2-7 and V is TRBV5-1; TRBD1 matches at 9 bases. This CDR3 region has 14 residues. CDR1 and CDR2 from the germline V gene are SGHRS and YFSETQ. Trimming took 3 bases from V and 4 from J; bases not matched to a gene: 5. CDR3 sequence reads: CASSWNRGPYEQYF. The CDR3 nucleotides read TGCGCCAGCAGCTGGAACAGGGGGCCTTACGAGCAGTACTTC.

In its sample, this clonotype was seen a few times. The CDR3: CAISDVTWEQFF. The CDR3 DNA sequence: TGTGCCATCAGTGATGTTACTTGGGAGCAGTTCTTC. The chain joins TRBV10-3 to TRBJ2-1; no clear D gene. Germline CDR1 is ENHRY and CDR2 is SYGVKD. V was shortened by 3 bases and J by 10 bases, with 10 bases between the two germline ends. This CDR3 is built from 12 residues.

This clonotype was detected only a few times. The V gene is TRBV27, the J gene TRBJ2-1, with a weak D call TRBD1 (5 bases). Germline-derived CDR1 and CDR2 are MNHEY and SMNVEV (reference sequence). V was cut by 5 bases and J by 5 bases, with 19 bases left in between. CDR3 length: 16 amino acids. For the CDR3, the DNA is TGTGCCAGCAGTATTTCTCGACAGAGACTGCACAATGAGCAGTTCTTC. It encodes CASSISRQRLHNEQFF.

This clonotype was counted only a few times. The chain has TRBV5-1 and TRBJ2-1; 7 nucleotides match TRBD2. V dropped 5 bases and J dropped 8; count of bases not matched to a gene: 10. Germline CDR1 is SGHRS and CDR2 is YFSETQ. The CDR3 sequence is 14 residues long. CDR3 nucleotides: TGCGCCAGCAGTCGGGGCGGGAGTGTCGATGAGCAGTTCTTC. It yields the protein CASSRGGSVDEQFF.

V and J are TRBV30 and TRBJ1-2; no firm D call. Per germline, CDR1 GTSNPN and CDR2 SVGIG (reference sequence). The CDR3 covers 11 residues. Trimming pared 4 bases from V and 8 bases from J, leaving 11 bases between. The CDR3 reads CAWTDKAGYTF. In DNA form, the CDR3 reads TGTGCCTGGACCGACAAAGCCGGCTACACCTTC. Full variable domain (outside the CDR3, taken from reference TRBV30 and TRBJ1-2): SQTIHQWPATLVQPVGSPLSLECTVEGTSNPNLYWYRQAAGRGLQLLFYSVGIGQISSEVPQNLSASRPQDRQFILSSKKLLLSDSGFYLCAWTDKAGYTFGSGTRLTVV.

This clonotype was seen a handful of times. V usage is TRBV4-1 and J usage is TRBJ1-2, with D perhaps TRBD1 (6 bases). Trimming took off 0 bases at V and 0 bases at J, with 17 bases between the two ends. This CDR3 is 18 amino acids long. Germline V lookup: CDR1 MGHRA, CDR2 YSYEKL. Written as DNA, the CDR3 is TGCGCCAGCAGCCAAGATGGGGGCCCCAGGGGAGCTAACTATGGCTACACCTTC. This sequence encodes CASSQDGGPRGANYGYTF.

This chain links TRBV7-2 with TRBJ2-1; D is undetermined. This CDR3 region has 10 residues. CDR1 and CDR2 from the germline V gene are SGHTA and FQGNSA. V was pared by 3 bases and J by 14 bases, with 8 bases between. In DNA form, the CDR3 reads TGTGCCAGCAGCTTCTCTCCCGAGTTCTTC. Its translation: CASSFSPEFF.

The chain uses TRBV20-1 and TRBJ1-3; tentatively, D is TRBD1 (5 bases). The CDR3 is made up of 13 amino acids. Germline V gene sequence: CDR1 DFQATT, CDR2 SNEGSKA (reference sequence). Trimming stripped 3 bases from V and 9 bases from J, with 15 bases between. The CDR3 DNA follows: TGCAGTGCTAGCTGGGACCGCGGCGCCACCATATATTTT. Translating it yields CSASWDRGATIYF.

The chain uses TRBV20-1 and TRBJ1-1; the D gene is possibly TRBD1 (6 bases). V shed 3 bases and J shed 4 bases, with 9 bases lying between them. Germline V gene sequence: CDR1 DFQATT, CDR2 SNEGSKA (reference sequence). The CDR3 consists of 12 residues. Here the CDR3 reads CSASKGGTEAFF. In nucleotides, the CDR3 is TGCAGTGCTAGTAAAGGGGGCACTGAAGCTTTCTTT.

The genes are TRBV6-1 and TRBJ1-5, with 9 bases fitting TRBD1. Per germline, CDR1 MNHNS and CDR2 SASEGT. V was pared by 6 bases and J by 4 bases, with 7 bases of the junction left unmatched. The CDR3 length is 15 residues. CDR3 DNA: TGTGCCAGCAGGCCGGACAGGGGTGCGAATCAGCCCCAGCATTTT. This codes for CASRPDRGANQPQHF.

The table lists this clonotype with a few counts. The rearrangement joins TRBV5-1 to TRBJ2-1, with 9 bases that match TRBD1. The CDR3 has 15 amino acids. J was trimmed by 8 bases and V by 4 bases; bases with no gene match: 10. CDR1 is SGHRS, CDR2 YFSETQ, per germline. In DNA, the CDR3 is TGCGCCAGCAGCCCACCGGGACAGGGTGCGGATGAGCAGTTCTTC. This gives the protein CASSPPGQGADEQFF.

The V and J genes are TRBV3-1 and TRBJ2-7; 7 bases fit TRBD1. The V gene end was trimmed by 3 bases and the J gene end by 4 bases; junction bases not matched to a gene: 12. This CDR3 contains 16 residues. CDR1 and CDR2 from the germline V gene are LGHDT and YNNKEL (reference sequence). This chain's CDR3 is CASSHARTGGFYEQYF. In DNA, the CDR3 is TGTGCCAGCAGCCATGCAAGGACAGGAGGATTTTACGAGCAGTACTTC.

This clonotype was recorded a few times. The rearrangement links TRBV5-5 to TRBJ2-1, with D possibly matching TRBD2 (5 bases). V was cut by 1 base and J by 0 bases, with 11 bases left in between. Germline CDR1 reads SGHKS; CDR2 reads YYEKEE (reference sequence). CDR3 length equals 16 residues. The CDR3 region is CASSLFFGNSYNEQFF. In DNA, the CDR3 is TGTGCCAGCAGCTTGTTTTTCGGGAACTCCTACAATGAGCAGTTCTTC.

The table lists this clonotype with a few counts. CDR3 in DNA: TGTGCCAGCGGAACAGGGTCGGGCTATGGCTACACCTTC. It translates to CASGTGSGYGYTF. The V and J genes are TRBV3-1 and TRBJ1-2, with D possibly matching TRBD1 (6 bases). The CDR3 sequence is 13 residues long. CDR1 is LGHDT, CDR2 YNNKEL, per germline (reference sequence). Trimming left V 8 bases short and J 4 bases short, with 14 bases between.